Shown below are 32 T cell receptor beta chains from a single sample sequenced in a study of cytotoxic CD8 clonotypes in ibrutinib-treated CLL (dated by TCRdb to the early 2020s). The library relied on the immunoSEQ multiplex PCR assay. TCRdb took this table from immuneACCESS and kept in-frame rearrangements with V and J called. Such tables lack part of the clones; where checked against another copy, unresolved V genes explain under half of the gap, and the rest is unexplained. The sample contains about 310,000 clones, around four fifths of them found a single time. The top ten constitute about 6.3% of the sample. The sample was PBMCs, taken before ibrutinib treatment. The origin of the receptors is a human donor with chronic lymphocytic leukemia.

A few counts support this clone. V usage is TRBV6-5 and J usage is TRBJ1-5; 7 nucleotides line up with TRBD1. With V trimmed by 6 bases and J by 6 bases, 8 bases remained unmatched. The germline V gene encodes CDR1 MNHEY and CDR2 SVGAGI. The length of the CDR3 is 14 residues. The CDR3 coding sequence is TGTGCCAGCAGCATGAGGGGGCCCCCTCAGCCCCAGCATTTT. Protein product: CASSMRGPPQPQHF.

The chain links TRBV10-2 to TRBJ2-2; 9 nucleotides line up with TRBD2. The CDR3 contains 14 residues. The germline gives CDR1 WSHSY, CDR2 SAAADI. The V segment lost 7 bases and the J segment 2 bases; nucleotides outside the gene matches: 2. CDR3 nucleotides: TGCGCCAGCAATCTAGCGGGAAACACCGGGGAGCTGTTTTTT. Residues: CASNLAGNTGELFF.

The chain links TRBV5-1 to TRBJ2-1; 14 bases agree with TRBD2. The CDR3 runs to 16 residues. J lost 8 bases, V lost 2 bases, and 6 bases had no gene match. Germline V gene data show CDR1 as SGHRS and CDR2 as YFSETQ. In nucleotides, the CDR3 is TGCGCCAGCAGCTTTCAGGGGACTAGCGGGAGAGATGAGCAGTTCTTC. Its protein is CASSFQGTSGRDEQFF.

The chain carries TRBV9 and TRBJ1-4, with TRBD1 identical over 8 bases. CDR1 and CDR2 from the germline V gene are SGDLS and YYNGEE. The CDR3 loop spans 14 amino acids. The V gene end was trimmed by 7 bases and the J gene end by 14 bases; junction bases not matched to a gene: 16. CDR3 amino acids: CASGGDRTVSHLFF. The CDR3 nucleotides read TGTGCCAGCGGGGGGGACAGGACCGTTTCGCATCTGTTTTTT.

This clone was detected once. The CDR3 bases are TGTGCCAGTAGTGCCAGGGGAACAGACTACGAGCAGTACTTC. It specifies CASSARGTDYEQYF. V usage is TRBV19 and J usage is TRBJ2-7; tentative D call: TRBD1 (6 bases). CDR1 and CDR2 (germline): LNHDA, SQIVND (reference sequence). V was cut by 5 bases and J by 3 bases, with 14 bases left in between. The CDR3 is made up of 14 amino acids.

This clone was detected a few times. The rearrangement joins TRBV30 to TRBJ2-7; the match to TRBD2 covers 11 bases. The CDR3 has 13 residues. The germline gives CDR1 GTSNPN, CDR2 SVGIG (reference sequence). V lost 4 bases and J lost 4; bases outside the gene matches: 3. CDR3 residues: CAWNRLAGYEQYF. The CDR3 bases are TGTGCCTGGAATCGACTAGCGGGGTACGAGCAGTACTTC.

The chain uses TRBV2 and TRBJ2-7; 14 bases line up with TRBD2. CDR3 length: 15 residues. In germline, CDR1 is SNHLY, CDR2 FYNNEI. V shed 6 bases, J shed 3 bases, and the junction held 4 bases outside the gene matches. The CDR3 DNA follows: TGTGCCAGCAGCGGAGGGACTAGCGGGAGCTACGAGCAGTACTTC. Translating gives CASSGGTSGSYEQYF.

The chain employs TRBV27 and TRBJ2-5; 7 bases are a match to TRBD1. CDR1 MNHEY and CDR2 SMNVEV come from the germline V gene (reference sequence). After removal of 8 bases from V and 5 bases from J, the junction contained 5 bases not matched to a gene. The CDR3 totals 12 residues. The CDR3 nucleotides read TGTGCCAGCTCGACAGGGTCGGAGACCCAGTACTTC. It codes for CASSTGSETQYF.

The rearrangement uses TRBV30 and TRBJ2-3, with 8 bases lining up with TRBD1. The CDR3 loop spans 15 amino acids. The junction had 8 bases not matched to a gene; V was cut back by 5 bases and J by 1 base. Germline CDR1 reads GTSNPN; CDR2 reads SVGIG (reference sequence). The DNA of the CDR3 is TGTGCCTGGGCAGGACAGGGCTCTCGCACAGATACGCAGTATTTT. Amino acids: CAWAGQGSRTDTQYF.

The chain has TRBV6-1 and TRBJ2-7; 11 nucleotides line up with TRBD2. Germline values: CDR1 MNHNS, CDR2 SASEGT. Trimming removed 5 bases from V and 3 bases from J; junction bases left unmatched: 3. This CDR3 spans 14 amino acids. The chain's CDR3 is CASSLGLAVYEQYF. CDR3 nucleotide sequence: TGTGCCAGCAGTCTGGGACTAGCGGTCTACGAGCAGTACTTC.

The chain employs TRBV5-1 and TRBJ2-1, with D tentatively TRBD2 (5 bases). V was shortened by 0 bases and J by 4 bases, with 23 bases between the two germline ends. In germline, CDR1 is SGHRS, CDR2 YFSETQ. The CDR3 loop spans 19 amino acids. The CDR3 sequence is CASSLVFNLRTGKYNEQFF. Here the CDR3 DNA reads TGCGCCAGCAGCTTGGTCTTCAACCTCCGGACCGGGAAATACAATGAGCAGTTCTTC.

V is TRBV15 and J is TRBJ1-2; D may be TRBD1 (5 bases). CDR1 LNHNV and CDR2 YYDKDF come from the germline V gene (reference sequence). The CDR3 contains 15 residues. V was shortened by 0 bases and J by 8 bases, with 16 bases between the two germline ends. This CDR3 reads CATSRDLLGVVGYTF. The CDR3 DNA reads TGTGCCACCAGCAGAGATCTTTTGGGGGTAGTCGGCTACACCTTC.

This clone was observed a single time. V gene TRBV18 combines with J gene TRBJ2-1, with 10 bases identical to TRBD2. The CDR3 has 14 residues. Trimming at V came to 0 bases and at J to 8 bases, leaving 1 base not matched to a gene. Germline V gene data show CDR1 as KGHSH and CDR2 as LQKENI. The CDR3 protein is CASSPPLAGDEQFF. CDR3 nucleotide sequence: TGTGCCAGCTCACCACCGCTAGCGGGAGATGAGCAGTTCTTC.

Remarks on this clone: The same CDR3 can be traced to other DNA sequences in this sample. The rearrangement uses TRBV9 and TRBJ2-7; TRBD1 matches at 7 bases. Germline assignment: CDR1 SGDLS and CDR2 YYNGEE. The CDR3 has 14 amino acids. The trim removed 0 bases at V and 0 bases at J, leaving 0 bases unmatched. CDR3 loop: CASSVGDSSYEQYF. DNA for the CDR3: TGTGCCAGCAGCGTAGGGGACAGCTCCTACGAGCAGTACTTC.

The CDR3 here is CASLAGDWYEQYF. CDR3 nucleotide sequence: TGTGCCAGCCTAGCGGGAGATTGGTACGAGCAGTACTTC. V usage is TRBV28 and J usage is TRBJ2-7, with 10 nucleotides matching TRBD2. Germline V CDR1 and CDR2: MDHEN, SYDVKM. V was pared by 8 bases and J by 4 bases, with 5 bases of the junction left unmatched. This CDR3 is 13 amino acids long.

The chain combines TRBV6-5 with TRBJ2-2; TRBD2 matches 8 bases. V was pared by 8 bases and J by 7 bases, with 6 bases of the junction left unmatched. Germline V lookup: CDR1 MNHEY, CDR2 SVGAGI. The CDR3 is 13 amino acids. CDR3 in DNA: TGTGCCAGCTACTCGGGAGGGCGCGGGGAGCTGTTTTTT. This encodes CASYSGGRGELFF.

The chain joins TRBV4-1 to TRBJ1-4; 8 bases align to TRBD1. The length of the CDR3 is 15 residues. V shed 3 bases, J shed 5 bases, and the junction held 5 bases outside the gene matches. Germline lookup yields CDR1 MGHRA and CDR2 YSYEKL. The CDR3 DNA reads as TGCGCCAGCAGCCAGTCACAGGGGGGGAATGAAAAACTGTTTTTT. Its protein is CASSQSQGGNEKLFF.

This sequence joins TRBV28 and TRBJ2-7, with D unclear. The germline V gene has CDR1 MDHEN and CDR2 SYDVKM. The ends were cut back, 2 bases at V and 2 bases at J, with 7 bases in the middle. The CDR3 has 13 amino acids. CDR3 sequence reads: CASSLTQAYEQYF. In DNA, the CDR3 is TGTGCCAGCAGTTTAACGCAGGCCTACGAGCAGTACTTC.

The chain is built from TRBV6-6 and TRBJ1-1, with TRBD1 matching over 7 bases. The V gene end was trimmed by 4 bases and the J gene end by 1 base; junction bases not matched to a gene: 3. The CDR3 runs to 14 residues. Germline V lookup: CDR1 MNHNY, CDR2 SVGAGI (reference sequence). The CDR3, as DNA: TGTGCCAGCAGTTTCGACAGGGCGAACACTGAAGCTTTCTTT. Amino acid sequence: CASSFDRANTEAFF.

The chain combines TRBV4-1 with TRBJ2-5; no firm D call. V shed 1 base and J shed 5 bases, with 8 bases lying between them. Germline V gene lookup returns CDR1 MGHRA and CDR2 YSYEKL. The CDR3 is 13 amino acids. The CDR3, as DNA: TGCGCCAGCAGCCAAGGTTTGGCGGAGACCCAGTACTTC. This gives the protein CASSQGLAETQYF.

The chain is built from TRBV20-1 and TRBJ2-1, with D possibly TRBD1 on 6 matching bases. Looked up from germline, CDR1 is DFQATT and CDR2 is SNEGSKA (reference sequence). Deletions cut 1 base from V and 13 bases from J, with 11 bases between. This CDR3 spans 11 amino acids. The CDR3 is CSARVRGTQFF. CDR3 DNA sequence: TGCAGTGCTAGAGTTAGGGGGACCCAGTTCTTC.

V and J are TRBV29-1 and TRBJ2-1, with 7 bases aligning to TRBD2. The length of the CDR3 is 14 residues. The V and J ends lost 6 bases and 6 bases, in that order; junction bases with no gene match: 11. CDR1 is SQVTM, CDR2 ANQGSEA, per germline. The CDR3 is CSVTGLPFSNEQFF. The CDR3 nucleotides read TGCAGCGTAACGGGACTACCATTTAGCAATGAGCAGTTCTTC.

The V and J genes are TRBV5-1 and TRBJ2-3; TRBD1 might be the D (6 bases). The CDR3 runs to 15 residues. Germline lookup yields CDR1 SGHRS and CDR2 YFSETQ. Trimming took 1 base from V and 5 from J, leaving 14 bases between them. CDR3 protein: CASSLRSGVEDTQYF. The DNA for the CDR3 is TGCGCCAGCAGCTTGCGGTCAGGGGTGGAAGATACGCAGTATTTT.

The chain links TRBV13 to TRBJ2-1, with 15 bases that match TRBD2. The V gene end was trimmed by 5 bases and the J gene end by 3 bases; junction bases not matched to a gene: 5. Germline lookup yields CDR1 PRHDT and CDR2 FYEKMQ (reference sequence). The CDR3 covers 17 residues. The CDR3 nucleotides are TGTGCCAGCAGCCGGACTAGCGGGAGGGCCTTCTACAATGAGCAGTTCTTC. This gives the protein CASSRTSGRAFYNEQFF.

The chain uses TRBV5-1 and TRBJ2-7, with D uncertain. Trimming cost V 4 bases and J 7 bases, with 21 bases left between them. Germline CDR1 and CDR2: SGHRS and YFSETQ. This CDR3 comprises 15 residues. The CDR3 sequence: CASSTDGSFGGEQYF. CDR3 nucleotides: TGCGCCAGCAGCACGGATGGCAGTTTTGGTGGAGAGCAGTACTTC.

V gene TRBV27 combines with J gene TRBJ2-3, with a possible D match to TRBD2 (5 bases). This CDR3 is built from 14 residues. V lost 7 bases and J 3 bases, leaving 14 bases between the germline ends. Per the germline V gene, CDR1 is MNHEY and CDR2 is SMNVEV (reference sequence). The CDR3 loop is CASIGASGTDTQYF. CDR3 in DNA: TGTGCCAGCATTGGAGCGTCGGGGACAGATACGCAGTATTTT.

This chain uses TRBV30 with TRBJ1-5; 7 bases match TRBD1. V shed 2 bases, J shed 0 bases, and the junction held 4 bases outside the gene matches. Germline-derived CDR1 and CDR2 are GTSNPN and SVGIG (reference sequence). This CDR3 is built from 15 residues. CDR3 sequence: CAWSLGQYSNQPQHF. The CDR3 nucleotides are TGTGCCTGGAGTTTGGGACAGTATAGCAATCAGCCCCAGCATTTT.

This clone was picked up one time. This rearrangement joins TRBV2 to TRBJ2-5; TRBD2 matches at 7 bases. Germline CDR1 SNHLY, CDR2 FYNNEI. The junction had 12 bases not matched to a gene; V was cut back by 6 bases and J by 5 bases. This CDR3 is 15 amino acids long. The CDR3 sequence is CASREGGTGGETQYF. CDR3 bases: TGTGCCAGCAGAGAGGGAGGGACCGGGGGGGAGACCCAGTACTTC.

The chain is built from TRBV11-2 and TRBJ2-7; D is ambiguous. Germline V gives CDR1 SGHAT, CDR2 FQNNGV. This CDR3 region has 14 residues. The germline V and J ends were trimmed by 3 bases and 6 bases, with 15 bases remaining between them. This CDR3 reads CASSFPSGPSEQYF. CDR3 DNA sequence: TGTGCCAGCAGCTTCCCATCGGGCCCCTCCGAGCAGTACTTC.

The chain uses TRBV9 and TRBJ2-7; TRBD2 agrees at 14 bases. The CDR3 runs 14 residues. Germline V gives CDR1 SGDLS, CDR2 YYNGEE. V shed 4 bases, J shed 6 bases, and the junction held 3 bases outside the gene matches. CDR3 region: CASSKGLAGVEQYF. The CDR3 nucleotides are TGTGCCAGCAGCAAGGGACTAGCGGGAGTCGAGCAGTACTTC.

V and J are TRBV27 and TRBJ2-7; 7 bases align to TRBD2. Trimming at V came to 10 bases and at J to 1 base, leaving 4 bases not matched to a gene. The germline V gene encodes CDR1 MNHEY and CDR2 SMNVEV (reference sequence). This CDR3 has 12 amino acids. Here the CDR3 reads CATGGGSYEQYF. CDR3 sequence (DNA): TGTGCCACGGGGGGTGGATCCTACGAGCAGTACTTC.

V usage is TRBV11-2 and J usage is TRBJ2-3; D ambiguous. This CDR3 region has 15 residues. V was trimmed by 0 bases and J by 1 base, leaving 8 bases between them. CDR1 is SGHAT and CDR2 is FQNNGV in the germline V gene. CDR3 nucleotide sequence: TGTGCCAGCAGCTTAGAGTTGCAGGGCACAGATACGCAGTATTTT. It translates to CASSLELQGTDTQYF.